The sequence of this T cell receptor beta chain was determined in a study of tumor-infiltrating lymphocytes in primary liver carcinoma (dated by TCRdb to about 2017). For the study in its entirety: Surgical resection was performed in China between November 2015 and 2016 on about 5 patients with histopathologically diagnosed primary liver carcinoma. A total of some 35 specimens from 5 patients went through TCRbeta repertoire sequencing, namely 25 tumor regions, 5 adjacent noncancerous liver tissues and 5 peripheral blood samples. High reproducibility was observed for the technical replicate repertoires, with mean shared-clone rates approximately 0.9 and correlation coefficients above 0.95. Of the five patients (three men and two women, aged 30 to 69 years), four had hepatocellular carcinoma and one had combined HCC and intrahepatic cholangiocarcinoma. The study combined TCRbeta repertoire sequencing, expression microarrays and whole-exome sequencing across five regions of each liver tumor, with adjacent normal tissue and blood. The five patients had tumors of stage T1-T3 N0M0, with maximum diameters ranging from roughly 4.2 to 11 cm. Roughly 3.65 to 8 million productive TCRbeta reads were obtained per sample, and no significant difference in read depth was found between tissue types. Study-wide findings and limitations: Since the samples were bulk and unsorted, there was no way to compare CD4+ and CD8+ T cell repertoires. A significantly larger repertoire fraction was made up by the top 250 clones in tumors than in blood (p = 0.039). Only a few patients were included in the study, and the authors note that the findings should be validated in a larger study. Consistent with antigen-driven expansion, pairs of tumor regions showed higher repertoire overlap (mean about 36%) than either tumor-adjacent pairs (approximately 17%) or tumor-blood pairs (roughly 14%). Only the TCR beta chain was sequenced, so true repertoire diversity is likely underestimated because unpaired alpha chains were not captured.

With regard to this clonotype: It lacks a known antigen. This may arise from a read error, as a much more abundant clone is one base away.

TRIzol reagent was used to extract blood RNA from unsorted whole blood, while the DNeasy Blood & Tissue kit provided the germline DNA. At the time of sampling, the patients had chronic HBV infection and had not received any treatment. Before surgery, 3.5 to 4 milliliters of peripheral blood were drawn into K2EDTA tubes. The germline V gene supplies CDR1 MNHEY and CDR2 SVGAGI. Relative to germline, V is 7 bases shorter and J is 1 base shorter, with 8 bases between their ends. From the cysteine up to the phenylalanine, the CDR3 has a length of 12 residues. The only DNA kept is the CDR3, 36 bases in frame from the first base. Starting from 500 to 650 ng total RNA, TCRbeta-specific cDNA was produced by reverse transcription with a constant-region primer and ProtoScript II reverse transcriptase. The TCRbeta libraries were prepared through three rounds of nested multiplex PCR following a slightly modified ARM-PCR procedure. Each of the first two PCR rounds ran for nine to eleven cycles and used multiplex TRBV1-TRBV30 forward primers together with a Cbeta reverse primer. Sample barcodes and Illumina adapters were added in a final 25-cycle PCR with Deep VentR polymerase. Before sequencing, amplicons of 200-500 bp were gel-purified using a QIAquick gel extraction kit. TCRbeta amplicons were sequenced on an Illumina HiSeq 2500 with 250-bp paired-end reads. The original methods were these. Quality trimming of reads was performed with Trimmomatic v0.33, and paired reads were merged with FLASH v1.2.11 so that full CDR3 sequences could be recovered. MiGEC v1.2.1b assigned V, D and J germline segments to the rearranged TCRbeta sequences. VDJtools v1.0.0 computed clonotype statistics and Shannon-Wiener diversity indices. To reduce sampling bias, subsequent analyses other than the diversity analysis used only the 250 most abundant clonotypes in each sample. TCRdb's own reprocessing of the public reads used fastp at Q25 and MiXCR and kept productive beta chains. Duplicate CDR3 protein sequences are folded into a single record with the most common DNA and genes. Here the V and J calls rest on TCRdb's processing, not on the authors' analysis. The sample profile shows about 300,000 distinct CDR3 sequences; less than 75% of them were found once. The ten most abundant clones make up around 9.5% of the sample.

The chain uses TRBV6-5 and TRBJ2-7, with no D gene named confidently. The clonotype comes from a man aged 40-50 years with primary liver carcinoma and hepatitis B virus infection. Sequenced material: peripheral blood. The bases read TGTGCCAGCACGGTCAGTTCCTACGAGCAGTACTTC. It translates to CASTVSSYEQYF.